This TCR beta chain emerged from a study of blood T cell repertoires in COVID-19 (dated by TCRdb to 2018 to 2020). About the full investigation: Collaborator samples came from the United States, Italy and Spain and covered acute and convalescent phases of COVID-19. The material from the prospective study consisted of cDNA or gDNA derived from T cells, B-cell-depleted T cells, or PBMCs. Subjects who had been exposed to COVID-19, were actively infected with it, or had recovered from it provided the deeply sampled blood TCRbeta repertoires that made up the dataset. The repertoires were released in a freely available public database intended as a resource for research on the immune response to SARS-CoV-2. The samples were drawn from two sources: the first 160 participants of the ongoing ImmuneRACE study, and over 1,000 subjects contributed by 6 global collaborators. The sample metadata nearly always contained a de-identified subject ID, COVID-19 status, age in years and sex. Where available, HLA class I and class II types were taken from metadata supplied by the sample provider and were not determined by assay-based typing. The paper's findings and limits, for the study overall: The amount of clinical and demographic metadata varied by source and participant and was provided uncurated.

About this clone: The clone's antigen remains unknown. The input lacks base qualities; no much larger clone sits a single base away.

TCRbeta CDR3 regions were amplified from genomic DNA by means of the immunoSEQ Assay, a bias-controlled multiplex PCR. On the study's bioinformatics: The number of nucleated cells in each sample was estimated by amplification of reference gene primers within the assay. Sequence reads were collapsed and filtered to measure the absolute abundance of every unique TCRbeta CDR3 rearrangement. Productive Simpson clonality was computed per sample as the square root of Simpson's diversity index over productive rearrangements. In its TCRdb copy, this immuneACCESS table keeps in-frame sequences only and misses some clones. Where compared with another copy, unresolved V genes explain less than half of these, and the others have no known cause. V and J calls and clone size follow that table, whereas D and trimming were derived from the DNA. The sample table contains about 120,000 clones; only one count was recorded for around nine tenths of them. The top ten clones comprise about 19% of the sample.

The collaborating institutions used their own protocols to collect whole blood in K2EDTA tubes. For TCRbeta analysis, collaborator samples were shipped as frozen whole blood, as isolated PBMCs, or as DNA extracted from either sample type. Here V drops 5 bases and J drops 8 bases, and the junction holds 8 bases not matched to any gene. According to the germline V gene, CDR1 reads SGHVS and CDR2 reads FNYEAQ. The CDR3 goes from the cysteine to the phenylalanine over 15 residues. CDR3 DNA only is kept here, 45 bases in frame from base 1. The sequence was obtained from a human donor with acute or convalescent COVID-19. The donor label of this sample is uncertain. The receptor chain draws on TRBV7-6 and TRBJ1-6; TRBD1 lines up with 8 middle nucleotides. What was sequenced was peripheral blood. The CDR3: CASSISGGADSPLHF. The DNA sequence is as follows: TGTGCCAGCAGCATATCAGGGGGCGCGGATTCACCCCTCCACTTT.